The rows below give T cell receptor beta chains drawn from one sample of a study of blood T cell repertoires in COVID-19. Sequenced by immunoSEQ multiplex PCR; TCRdb stores in-frame clones only, minus some. The table has 310,000 or so clones, approximately 88% seen once. Input material: peripheral blood. These receptors were taken from a man in his late teens or twenties who had recovered from COVID-19. Both conserved end residues are part of each CDR3. Each record gives: CDR3 DNA, CDR3 protein, V gene, D gene, clone size, J gene. A D gene is named only where the DNA matches it firmly. A row's size may be missing; if present it is once, few, many or a size class.

CDR3nt: TGTGCCAGTAGCCCGGGACAGGGTTTGGATGAGCAGTTCTTC
CDR3aa: CASSPGQGLDEQFF
v_gene: TRBV19
d_gene: TRBD1
abundance: NA
j_gene: TRBJ2-1

CDR3nt: TGTGCCAGCTGTCTACAGCTCTATAATTCACCCCTCCACTTT
CDR3aa: CASCLQLYNSPLHF
v_gene: TRBV2
d_gene: NA
abundance: NA
j_gene: TRBJ1-6

CDR3nt: TGTGCCAGTAGTGTAAGCGGGGGGGCTTTTGGCACCGGGGAGCTGTTTTTT
CDR3aa: CASSVSGGAFGTGELFF
v_gene: TRBV19
d_gene: TRBD2
abundance: NA
j_gene: TRBJ2-2

CDR3nt: TGCGCCAGCAGTCCTCAAGACCGGGGAGCTAACTATGGCTACACCTTC
CDR3aa: CASSPQDRGANYGYTF
v_gene: TRBV23-1
d_gene: NA
abundance: few
j_gene: TRBJ1-2

CDR3nt: TGCGCCAGCAGCCCCTTTGAGGCGGGATACGAGCAGTACTTC
CDR3aa: CASSPFEAGYEQYF
v_gene: TRBV5-1
d_gene: NA
abundance: NA
j_gene: TRBJ2-7

CDR3nt: TGTGCCAGCAGTGAAGTAAGGGGAAGGTTTTCCTACTTC
CDR3aa: CASSEVRGRFSYF
v_gene: TRBV6-1
d_gene: NA
abundance: NA
j_gene: TRBJ2-7

CDR3nt: TGTGCCAGTAGTGGTGAGGGAGTTGGTGAAGCTTTCTTT
CDR3aa: CASSGEGVGEAFF
v_gene: TRBV19
d_gene: NA
abundance: NA
j_gene: TRBJ1-1

CDR3nt: TGTGCCAGCAGTTTATCGTTTCGTATGTCCTACAATGAGCAGTTCTTC
CDR3aa: CASSLSFRMSYNEQFF
v_gene: TRBV27
d_gene: NA
abundance: NA
j_gene: TRBJ2-1

CDR3nt: TGTGCCAGCAGCTCAGAAACCCAGGCCCTGGATCGGCTCTATGGCTACACCTTC
CDR3aa: CASSSETQALDRLYGYTF
v_gene: TRBV13
d_gene: NA
abundance: NA
j_gene: TRBJ1-2

CDR3nt: TGTGCCAGCAGCGTAGAAGGGACAGGGTTCTACAATGAGCAGTTCTTC
CDR3aa: CASSVEGTGFYNEQFF
v_gene: TRBV9
d_gene: TRBD1
abundance: NA
j_gene: TRBJ2-1

CDR3nt: TGTGCCAGCAGCCAAGGACAGGGCCTCTATGGCTACACCTTC
CDR3aa: CASSQGQGLYGYTF
v_gene: TRBV3-1/TRBV3-2
d_gene: TRBD1
abundance: NA
j_gene: TRBJ1-2

CDR3nt: TGTGCCAGTGATAGGGGGACTAGCGGGAGTAATGAGCAGTTCTTC
CDR3aa: CASDRGTSGSNEQFF
v_gene: TRBV19
d_gene: TRBD2
abundance: once
j_gene: TRBJ2-1

CDR3nt: TGTGCCAGCACCAGTAGCGGGATCGAGCAGTTCTTC
CDR3aa: CASTSSGIEQFF
v_gene: TRBV9
d_gene: TRBD2
abundance: NA
j_gene: TRBJ2-1

CDR3nt: TGTGCCAGCAGTGAATATCTGTTCCAAGAGACCCAGTACTTC
CDR3aa: CASSEYLFQETQYF
v_gene: TRBV2
d_gene: NA
abundance: NA
j_gene: TRBJ2-5

CDR3nt: TGTGCCAGCAGTCGACTCAGCTACGAGCAGTACTTC
CDR3aa: CASSRLSYEQYF
v_gene: TRBV2
d_gene: NA
abundance: few
j_gene: TRBJ2-7

CDR3nt: TGTGCTAGTGGTTTTCAATACAATGAGCAGTTCTTC
CDR3aa: CASGFQYNEQFF
v_gene: TRBV12-5
d_gene: NA
abundance: NA
j_gene: TRBJ2-1

CDR3nt: TGTGCCAGCAGCTTAGAGCAGGGGCCCTACGAGCAGTACTTC
CDR3aa: CASSLEQGPYEQYF
v_gene: TRBV11-1
d_gene: NA
abundance: NA
j_gene: TRBJ2-7

CDR3nt: TGTGCCATCAGTGACCCCCTAGCGGGGGATTCCTACGAGCAGTACTTC
CDR3aa: CAISDPLAGDSYEQYF
v_gene: TRBV10-3
d_gene: TRBD2
abundance: NA
j_gene: TRBJ2-7

CDR3nt: TGTGCCAGTAGTCAAGGGACAGGGGGCGAATACAATGAGCAGTTCTTC
CDR3aa: CASSQGTGGEYNEQFF
v_gene: TRBV19
d_gene: TRBD1
abundance: NA
j_gene: TRBJ2-1

CDR3nt: TGCGCCAGCAGCTTGGGGGGGACGACTAGCTCAGATACGCAGTATTTT
CDR3aa: CASSLGGTTSSDTQYF
v_gene: TRBV5-1
d_gene: TRBD2
abundance: NA
j_gene: TRBJ2-3

CDR3nt: TGTGCCAGCAGCTTGCATGGCGGCCGGGAGGAAAAACTGTTTTTT
CDR3aa: CASSLHGGREEKLFF
v_gene: TRBV7-9
d_gene: NA
abundance: NA
j_gene: TRBJ1-4

CDR3nt: TGTGCCAGCAGCCCCGAGGACAGAATGAACACTGAAGCTTTCTTT
CDR3aa: CASSPEDRMNTEAFF
v_gene: TRBV7-3
d_gene: NA
abundance: NA
j_gene: TRBJ1-1

CDR3nt: TGCGCCAGCAGCCAAGAGGGGGCCGGGACAGGGCTGTTCTCGGAGCAGTTCTTC
CDR3aa: CASSQEGAGTGLFSEQFF
v_gene: TRBV4-3
d_gene: TRBD1
abundance: once
j_gene: TRBJ2-1

CDR3nt: TGTGCCAGTAGTATGGGTAGGGGGCGCGATGGCTACACCTTC
CDR3aa: CASSMGRGRDGYTF
v_gene: TRBV19
d_gene: TRBD1
abundance: NA
j_gene: TRBJ1-2

CDR3nt: TGTGCCAGCGGGGACTACTACGAGCAGTACTTC
CDR3aa: CASGDYYEQYF
v_gene: TRBV6-5
d_gene: TRBD2
abundance: NA
j_gene: TRBJ2-7

CDR3nt: TGTGCCAGTAGTAATAGGGGCTCCTACGAGCAGTACTTC
CDR3aa: CASSNRGSYEQYF
v_gene: TRBV19
d_gene: NA
abundance: NA
j_gene: TRBJ2-7

CDR3nt: TGTGCCAGCAGTTTAATTGGAGAGTACTTC
CDR3aa: CASSLIGEYF
v_gene: TRBV12-3/TRBV12-4
d_gene: NA
abundance: NA
j_gene: TRBJ2-5

CDR3nt: TGTGCCAGCAGCCAAGATGTCAGGGCCTACGAGCAGTACTTC
CDR3aa: CASSQDVRAYEQYF
v_gene: TRBV3-1/TRBV3-2
d_gene: NA
abundance: NA
j_gene: TRBJ2-7

CDR3nt: TGTGCCAGCAGCGTATATGGCAGGGAGACCCAGTACTTC
CDR3aa: CASSVYGRETQYF
v_gene: TRBV9
d_gene: NA
abundance: NA
j_gene: TRBJ2-5

CDR3nt: TGTGCCAGCAGCGTCACTAGCGGGGTGACAGATACGCAGTATTTT
CDR3aa: CASSVTSGVTDTQYF
v_gene: TRBV7-9
d_gene: TRBD2
abundance: NA
j_gene: TRBJ2-3

CDR3nt: TGTGCCCATGCGCCAGGGACAGGGGAAGAAGCTTTCTTT
CDR3aa: CAHAPGTGEEAFF
v_gene: TRBV2
d_gene: TRBD1
abundance: NA
j_gene: TRBJ1-1

CDR3nt: TGTGCCAGCAGCCGGGGACTAGCGGGGCTGGATACGCAGTATTTT
CDR3aa: CASSRGLAGLDTQYF
v_gene: TRBV3-1/TRBV3-2
d_gene: TRBD2
abundance: NA
j_gene: TRBJ2-3

CDR3nt: TGTGCCAGTAGCCTCCTAGCGGGAGGGGGAGACGAGCAGTACTTC
CDR3aa: CASSLLAGGGDEQYF
v_gene: TRBV19
d_gene: TRBD2
abundance: NA
j_gene: TRBJ2-7

CDR3nt: TGTGCCAGCAGCTTCTCCGGGAGCACCGGAGATACGCAGTATTTT
CDR3aa: CASSFSGSTGDTQYF
v_gene: TRBV9
d_gene: NA
abundance: NA
j_gene: TRBJ2-3

CDR3nt: TGTGCCAGCAGTTGGGGACAGGGTGCAGATACGCAGTATTTT
CDR3aa: CASSWGQGADTQYF
v_gene: TRBV27
d_gene: TRBD1
abundance: NA
j_gene: TRBJ2-3

CDR3nt: TGTGCCAGCAGTTACTCCGCGGGAGTTGTAACCGGGGAGCTGTTTTTT
CDR3aa: CASSYSAGVVTGELFF
v_gene: TRBV6-5
d_gene: TRBD2
abundance: NA
j_gene: TRBJ2-2

CDR3nt: TGCGCCAGCAGCTTGGGGACTTTGAACACTGAAGCTTTCTTT
CDR3aa: CASSLGTLNTEAFF
v_gene: TRBV5-1
d_gene: NA
abundance: few
j_gene: TRBJ1-1

CDR3nt: TGTGCCTCGACAGGGGTCGCGAGTTGGGGCTACACCTTC
CDR3aa: CASTGVASWGYTF
v_gene: TRBV6-5
d_gene: TRBD1
abundance: NA
j_gene: TRBJ1-2

CDR3nt: TGTGCCAGCAGCTTAGGGGAGGGTACCCACGAGCAGTACTTC
CDR3aa: CASSLGEGTHEQYF
v_gene: TRBV11-1
d_gene: TRBD2
abundance: NA
j_gene: TRBJ2-7

CDR3nt: TGTGCCAGCAGCTACGGGACAGCCTACGAGCAGTACTTC
CDR3aa: CASSYGTAYEQYF
v_gene: TRBV27
d_gene: TRBD1
abundance: NA
j_gene: TRBJ2-7

CDR3nt: TGTGCCAGCAGCCAGAAATCCGGGACTAGCGGCACAGATACGCAGTATTTT
CDR3aa: CASSQKSGTSGTDTQYF
v_gene: TRBV11-2
d_gene: TRBD2
abundance: NA
j_gene: TRBJ2-3

CDR3nt: TGTGCCAGCAAGACAGGGGGCCGTAACACCATATATTTT
CDR3aa: CASKTGGRNTIYF
v_gene: TRBV6-5
d_gene: TRBD1
abundance: NA
j_gene: TRBJ1-3

CDR3nt: TGTGCCAGCAGTTACCCTTCGGGATACTCCTACAATGAGCAGTTCTTC
CDR3aa: CASSYPSGYSYNEQFF
v_gene: TRBV6-2/TRBV6-3
d_gene: NA
abundance: NA
j_gene: TRBJ2-1